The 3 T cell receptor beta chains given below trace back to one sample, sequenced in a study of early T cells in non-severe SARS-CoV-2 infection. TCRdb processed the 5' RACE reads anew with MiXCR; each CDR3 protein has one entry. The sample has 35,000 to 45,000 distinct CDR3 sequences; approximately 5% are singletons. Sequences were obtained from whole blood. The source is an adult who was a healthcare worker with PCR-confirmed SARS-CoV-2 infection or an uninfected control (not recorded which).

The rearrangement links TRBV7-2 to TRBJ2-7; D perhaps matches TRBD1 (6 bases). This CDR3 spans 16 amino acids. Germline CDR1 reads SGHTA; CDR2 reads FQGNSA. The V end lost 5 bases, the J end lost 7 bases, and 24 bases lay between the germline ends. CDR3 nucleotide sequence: TGTGCCAGCAGCCGCGGCGGACTGGGGACATCGAGAGAGCAGTACTTC. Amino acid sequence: CASSRGGLGTSREQYF.

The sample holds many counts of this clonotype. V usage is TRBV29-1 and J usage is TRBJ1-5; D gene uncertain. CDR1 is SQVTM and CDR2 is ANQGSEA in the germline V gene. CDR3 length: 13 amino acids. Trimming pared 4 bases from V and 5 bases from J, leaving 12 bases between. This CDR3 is CSVGGEADQPQHF. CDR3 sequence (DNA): TGCAGCGTTGGGGGTGAAGCGGATCAGCCCCAGCATTTT. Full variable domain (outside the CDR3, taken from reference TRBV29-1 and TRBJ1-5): SAVISQKPSRDICQRGTSLTIQCQVDSQVTMMFWYRQQPGQSLTLIATANQGSEATYESGFVIDKFPISRPNLTFSTLTVSNMSPEDSSIYLCSVGGEADQPQHFGDGTRLSIL.

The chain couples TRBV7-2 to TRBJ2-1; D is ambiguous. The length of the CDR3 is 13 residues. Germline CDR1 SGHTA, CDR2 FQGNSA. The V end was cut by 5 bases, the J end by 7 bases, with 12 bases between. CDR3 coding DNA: TGTGCCAGCAGCAATGGGGTTTGGAATGAGCAGTTCTTC. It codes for CASSNGVWNEQFF.